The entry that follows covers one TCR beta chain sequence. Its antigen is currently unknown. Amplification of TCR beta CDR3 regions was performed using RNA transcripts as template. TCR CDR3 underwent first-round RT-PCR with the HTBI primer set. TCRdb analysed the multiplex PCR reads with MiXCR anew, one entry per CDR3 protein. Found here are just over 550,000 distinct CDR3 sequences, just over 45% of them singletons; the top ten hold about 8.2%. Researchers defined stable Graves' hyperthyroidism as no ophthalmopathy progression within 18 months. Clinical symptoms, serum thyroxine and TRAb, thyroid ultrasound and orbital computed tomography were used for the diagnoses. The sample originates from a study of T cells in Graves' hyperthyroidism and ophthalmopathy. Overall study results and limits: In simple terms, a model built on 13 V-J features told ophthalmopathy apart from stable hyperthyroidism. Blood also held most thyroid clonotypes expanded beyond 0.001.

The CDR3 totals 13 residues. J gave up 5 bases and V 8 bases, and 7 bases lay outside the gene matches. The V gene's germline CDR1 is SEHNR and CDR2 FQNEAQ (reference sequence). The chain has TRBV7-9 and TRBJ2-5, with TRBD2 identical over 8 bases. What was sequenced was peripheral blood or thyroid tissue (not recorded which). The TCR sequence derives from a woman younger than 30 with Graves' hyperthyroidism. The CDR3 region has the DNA TGTGCCAGCGTAGCGGGATTGCGTGAGACCCAGTACTTC. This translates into CASVAGLRETQYF.